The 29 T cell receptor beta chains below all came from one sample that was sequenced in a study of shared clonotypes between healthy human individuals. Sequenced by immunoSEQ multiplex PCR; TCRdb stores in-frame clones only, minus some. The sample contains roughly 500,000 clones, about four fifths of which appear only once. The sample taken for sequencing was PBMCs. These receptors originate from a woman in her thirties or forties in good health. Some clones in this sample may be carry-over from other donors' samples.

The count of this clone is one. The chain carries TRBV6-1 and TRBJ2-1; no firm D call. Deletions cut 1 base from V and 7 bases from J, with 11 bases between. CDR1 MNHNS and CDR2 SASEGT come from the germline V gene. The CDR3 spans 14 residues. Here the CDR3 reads CASSEVGVRNEQFF. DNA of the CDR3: TGTGCCAGCAGTGAAGTTGGAGTTAGGAATGAGCAGTTCTTC.

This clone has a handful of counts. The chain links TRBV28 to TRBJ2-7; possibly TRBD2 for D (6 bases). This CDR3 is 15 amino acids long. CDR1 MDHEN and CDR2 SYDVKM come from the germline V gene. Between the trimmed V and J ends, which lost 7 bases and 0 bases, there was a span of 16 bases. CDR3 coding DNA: TGTGCCAGCACCCCCCGCGGGACGGCCTCCTACGAGCAGTACTTC. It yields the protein CASTPRGTASYEQYF. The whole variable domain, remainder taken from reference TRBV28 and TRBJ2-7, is DVKVTQSSRYLVKRTGEKVFLECVQDMDHENMFWYRQDPGLGLRLIYFSYDVKMKEKGDIPEGYSVSREKKERFSLILESASTNQTSMYLCASTPRGTASYEQYFGPGTRLTVT.

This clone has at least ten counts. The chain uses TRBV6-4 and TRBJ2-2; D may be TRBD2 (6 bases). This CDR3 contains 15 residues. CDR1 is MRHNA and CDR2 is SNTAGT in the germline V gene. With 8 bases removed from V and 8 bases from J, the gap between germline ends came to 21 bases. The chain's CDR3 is CASGDSDTPSGELFF. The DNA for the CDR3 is TGTGCCAGCGGGGACTCTGACACACCCTCGGGGGAGCTGTTTTTT.

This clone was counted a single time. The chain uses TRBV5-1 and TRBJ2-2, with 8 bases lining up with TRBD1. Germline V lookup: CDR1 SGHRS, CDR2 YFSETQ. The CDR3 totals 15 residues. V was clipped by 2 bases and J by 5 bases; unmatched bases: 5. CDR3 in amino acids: CASSLRQGRTGELFF. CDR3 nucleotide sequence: TGCGCCAGCAGCTTAAGACAGGGGAGAACCGGGGAGCTGTTTTTT.

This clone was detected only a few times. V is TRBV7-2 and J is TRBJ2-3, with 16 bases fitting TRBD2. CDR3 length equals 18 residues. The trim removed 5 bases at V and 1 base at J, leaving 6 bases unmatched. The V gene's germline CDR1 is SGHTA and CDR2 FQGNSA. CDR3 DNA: TGTGCCAGCAGCCCCCCGGGACTAGCGGGAGGGCGCACAGATACGCAGTATTTT. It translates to CASSPPGLAGGRTDTQYF.

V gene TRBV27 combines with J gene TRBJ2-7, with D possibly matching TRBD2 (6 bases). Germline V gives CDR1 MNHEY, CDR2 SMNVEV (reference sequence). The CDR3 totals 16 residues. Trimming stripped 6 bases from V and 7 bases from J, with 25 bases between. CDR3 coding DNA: TGTGCCAGCAGCCTCAAGACAAGGAGGGAAGGGTATGAGCAGTACTTC. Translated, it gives CASSLKTRREGYEQYF.

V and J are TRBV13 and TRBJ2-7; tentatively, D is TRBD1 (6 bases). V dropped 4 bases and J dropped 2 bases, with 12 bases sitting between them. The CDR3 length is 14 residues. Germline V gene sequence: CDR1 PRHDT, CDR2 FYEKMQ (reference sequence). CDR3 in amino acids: CASSSGDRTYEQYF. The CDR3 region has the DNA TGTGCCAGCAGCTCAGGGGATAGAACCTACGAGCAGTACTTC.

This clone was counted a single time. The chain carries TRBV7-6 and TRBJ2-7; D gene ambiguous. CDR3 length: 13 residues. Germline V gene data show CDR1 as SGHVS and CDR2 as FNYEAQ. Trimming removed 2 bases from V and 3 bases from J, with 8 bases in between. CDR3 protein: CASSLNSRYEQYF. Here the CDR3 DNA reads TGTGCCAGCAGCTTAAACAGCCGCTACGAGCAGTACTTC.

CDR3 coding DNA: TGTGCCAGCACCCGAGATCCAAGCACAGATACGCAGTATTTT. It yields the protein CASTRDPSTDTQYF. This chain uses TRBV18 with TRBJ2-3; no firm D call. Trimming took off 8 bases at V and 0 bases at J, with 12 bases between the two ends. CDR1 KGHSH and CDR2 LQKENI come from the germline V gene. CDR3 size: 14 residues.

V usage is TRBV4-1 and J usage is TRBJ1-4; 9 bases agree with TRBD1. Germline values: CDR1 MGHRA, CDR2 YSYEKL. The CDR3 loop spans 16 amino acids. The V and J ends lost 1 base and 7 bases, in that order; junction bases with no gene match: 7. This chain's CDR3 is CASSQGPGQGPEKLFF. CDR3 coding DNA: TGCGCCAGCAGCCAAGGCCCGGGACAGGGTCCTGAAAAACTGTTTTTT.

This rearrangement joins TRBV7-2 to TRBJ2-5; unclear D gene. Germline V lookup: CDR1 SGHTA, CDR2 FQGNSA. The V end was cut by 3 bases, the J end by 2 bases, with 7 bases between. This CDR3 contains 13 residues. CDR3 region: CASSLSIQETQYF. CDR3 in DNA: TGTGCCAGCAGCTTGTCGATTCAAGAGACCCAGTACTTC.

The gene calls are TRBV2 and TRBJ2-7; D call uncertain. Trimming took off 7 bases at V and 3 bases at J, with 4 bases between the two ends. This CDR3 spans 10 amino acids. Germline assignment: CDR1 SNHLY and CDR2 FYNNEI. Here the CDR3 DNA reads TGTGCCAGCATTGGCTACGAGCAGTACTTC. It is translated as CASIGYEQYF.

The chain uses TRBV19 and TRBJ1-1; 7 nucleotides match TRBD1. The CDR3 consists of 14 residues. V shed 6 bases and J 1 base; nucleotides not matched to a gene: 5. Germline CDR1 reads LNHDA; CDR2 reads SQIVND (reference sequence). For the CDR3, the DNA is TGTGCCAGTAGCAGACAGGGTGGGAACACTGAAGCTTTCTTT. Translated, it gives CASSRQGGNTEAFF.

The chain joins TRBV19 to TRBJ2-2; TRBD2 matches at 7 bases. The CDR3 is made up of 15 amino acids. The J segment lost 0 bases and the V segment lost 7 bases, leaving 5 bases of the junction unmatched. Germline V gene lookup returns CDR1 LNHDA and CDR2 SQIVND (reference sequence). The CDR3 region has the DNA TGTGCCAGTACCCCGAGCGGGGCGAACACCGGGGAGCTGTTTTTT. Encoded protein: CASTPSGANTGELFF.

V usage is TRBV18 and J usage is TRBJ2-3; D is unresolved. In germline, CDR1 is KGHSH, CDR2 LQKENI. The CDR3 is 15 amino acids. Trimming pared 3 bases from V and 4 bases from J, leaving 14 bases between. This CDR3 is CASSPAGLVSDTQYF. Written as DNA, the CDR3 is TGTGCCAGCTCACCGGCCGGCCTTGTTTCAGATACGCAGTATTTT.

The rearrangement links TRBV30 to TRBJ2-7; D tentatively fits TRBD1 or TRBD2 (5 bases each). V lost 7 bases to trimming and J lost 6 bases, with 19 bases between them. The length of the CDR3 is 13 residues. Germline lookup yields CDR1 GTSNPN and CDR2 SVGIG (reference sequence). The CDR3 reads CALEAEGPPEQYF. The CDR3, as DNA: TGTGCCTTGGAGGCAGAGGGGCCCCCCGAGCAGTACTTC.

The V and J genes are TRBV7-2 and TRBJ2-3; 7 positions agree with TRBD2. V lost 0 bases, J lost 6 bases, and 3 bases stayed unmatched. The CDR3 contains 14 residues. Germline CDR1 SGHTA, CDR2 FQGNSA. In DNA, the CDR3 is TGTGCCAGCAGCTTAGCCCGGGGGGTGGATACGCAGTATTTT. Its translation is CASSLARGVDTQYF. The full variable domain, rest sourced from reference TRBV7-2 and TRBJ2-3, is GAGVSQSPSNKVTEKGKDVELRCDPISGHTALYWYRQSLGQGLEFLIYFQGNSAPDKSGLPSDRFSAERTGGSVSTLTIQRTQQEDSAVYLCASSLARGVDTQYFGPGTRLTVL.

The CDR3 sequence is CASSLRYNSPLHF. CDR3 coding DNA: TGTGCCAGCAGCTTACGGTATAATTCACCCCTCCACTTT. This chain links TRBV7-8 with TRBJ1-6; D uncertain. This CDR3 has 13 residues. Trimming stripped 2 bases from V and 4 bases from J, with 3 bases between. Germline V gives CDR1 SGHVS, CDR2 FQNEAQ.

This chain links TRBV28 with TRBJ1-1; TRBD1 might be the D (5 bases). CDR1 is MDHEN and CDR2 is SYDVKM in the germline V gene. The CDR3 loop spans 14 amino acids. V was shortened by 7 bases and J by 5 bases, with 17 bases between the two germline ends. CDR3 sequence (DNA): TGTGCCAGCACCCTATTTCCACAGGTAACTGAAGCTTTCTTT. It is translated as CASTLFPQVTEAFF.

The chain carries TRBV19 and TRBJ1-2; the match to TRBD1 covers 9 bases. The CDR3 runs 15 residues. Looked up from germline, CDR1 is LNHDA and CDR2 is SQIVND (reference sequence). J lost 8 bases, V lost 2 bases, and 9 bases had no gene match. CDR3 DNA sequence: TGTGCCAGTAGTATAAAGGCCGGGACAGGGCGAGGCTACACCTTC. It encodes CASSIKAGTGRGYTF.

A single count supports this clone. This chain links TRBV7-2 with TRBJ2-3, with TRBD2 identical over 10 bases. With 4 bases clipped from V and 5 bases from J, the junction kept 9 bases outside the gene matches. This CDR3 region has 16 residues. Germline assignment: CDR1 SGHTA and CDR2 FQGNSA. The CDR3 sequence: CASSSDTSGMRDTQYF. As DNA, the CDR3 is TGTGCCAGCAGCTCCGACACTAGCGGGATGAGAGATACGCAGTATTTT.

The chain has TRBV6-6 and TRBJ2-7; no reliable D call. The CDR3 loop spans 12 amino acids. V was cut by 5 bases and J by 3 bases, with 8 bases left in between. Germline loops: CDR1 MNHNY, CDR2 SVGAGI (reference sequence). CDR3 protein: CASSAAGYEQYF. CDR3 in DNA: TGTGCCAGCAGTGCGGCAGGCTACGAGCAGTACTTC.

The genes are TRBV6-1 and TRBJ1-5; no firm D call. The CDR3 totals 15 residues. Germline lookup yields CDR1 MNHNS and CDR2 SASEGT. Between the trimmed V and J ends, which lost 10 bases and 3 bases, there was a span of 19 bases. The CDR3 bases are TGTGCCACCATCCTCTTGCGGGGTATCAATCAGCCCCAGCATTTT. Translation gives CATILLRGINQPQHF.

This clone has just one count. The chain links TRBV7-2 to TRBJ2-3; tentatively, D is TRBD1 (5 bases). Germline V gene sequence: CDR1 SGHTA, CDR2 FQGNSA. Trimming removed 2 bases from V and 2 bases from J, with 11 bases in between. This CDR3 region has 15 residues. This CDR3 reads CASSLRRQFTDTQYF. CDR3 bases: TGTGCCAGCAGCTTACGACGACAGTTCACAGATACGCAGTATTTT.

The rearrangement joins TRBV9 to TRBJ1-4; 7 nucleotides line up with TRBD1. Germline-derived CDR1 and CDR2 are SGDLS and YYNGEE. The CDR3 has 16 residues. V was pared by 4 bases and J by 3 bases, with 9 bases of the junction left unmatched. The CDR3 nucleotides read TGTGCCAGCAGCACCAGACAGGGAGCTGCTAATGAAAAACTGTTTTTT. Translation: CASSTRQGAANEKLFF.

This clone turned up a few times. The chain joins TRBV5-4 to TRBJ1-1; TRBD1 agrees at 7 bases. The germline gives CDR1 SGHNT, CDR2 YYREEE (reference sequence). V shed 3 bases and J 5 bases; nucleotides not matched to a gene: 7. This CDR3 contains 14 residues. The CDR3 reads CASSWDSRLTEAFF. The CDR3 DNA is TGTGCCAGCAGCTGGGACAGTCGTTTGACTGAAGCTTTCTTT.

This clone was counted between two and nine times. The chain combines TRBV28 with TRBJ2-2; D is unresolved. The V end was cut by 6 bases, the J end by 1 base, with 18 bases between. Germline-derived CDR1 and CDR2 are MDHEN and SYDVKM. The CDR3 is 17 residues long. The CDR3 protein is CASSPGDRRRNTGELFF. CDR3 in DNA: TGTGCCAGCAGCCCGGGTGACCGACGGAGGAACACCGGGGAGCTGTTTTTT. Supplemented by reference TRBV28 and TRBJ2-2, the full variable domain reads DVKVTQSSRYLVKRTGEKVFLECVQDMDHENMFWYRQDPGLGLRLIYFSYDVKMKEKGDIPEGYSVSREKKERFSLILESASTNQTSMYLCASSPGDRRRNTGELFFGEGSRLTVL.

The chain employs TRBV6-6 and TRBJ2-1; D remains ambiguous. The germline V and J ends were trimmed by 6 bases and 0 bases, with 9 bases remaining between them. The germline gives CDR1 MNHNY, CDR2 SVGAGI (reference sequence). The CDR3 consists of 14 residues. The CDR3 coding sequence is TGTGCCAGCAGCCTGACCATCTCCTACAATGAGCAGTTCTTC. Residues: CASSLTISYNEQFF.

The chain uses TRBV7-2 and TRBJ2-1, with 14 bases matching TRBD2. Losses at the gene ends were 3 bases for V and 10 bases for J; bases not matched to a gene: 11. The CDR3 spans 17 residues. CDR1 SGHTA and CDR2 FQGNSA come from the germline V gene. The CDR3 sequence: CASSFRETSGRAYEQFF. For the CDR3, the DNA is TGTGCCAGCAGCTTTCGGGAGACTAGCGGGAGGGCCTACGAGCAGTTCTTC.